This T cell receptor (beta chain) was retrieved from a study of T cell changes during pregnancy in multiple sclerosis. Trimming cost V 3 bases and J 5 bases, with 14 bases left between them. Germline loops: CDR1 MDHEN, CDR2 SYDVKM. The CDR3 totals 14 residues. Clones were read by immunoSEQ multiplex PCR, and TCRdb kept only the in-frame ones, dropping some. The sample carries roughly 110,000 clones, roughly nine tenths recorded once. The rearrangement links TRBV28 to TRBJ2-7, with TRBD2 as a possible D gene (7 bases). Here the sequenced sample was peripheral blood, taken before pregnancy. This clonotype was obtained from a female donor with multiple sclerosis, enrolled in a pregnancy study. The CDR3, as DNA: TGTGCCAGCAGTTTTCCGGGGGGCTGGAACGAGCAGTACTTC. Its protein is CASSFPGGWNEQYF.